Below, 2 T cell receptor beta chains from the same sample are listed, as sequenced in a study of T cell changes during pregnancy in multiple sclerosis. This table comes from immunoSEQ multiplex PCR, and its TCRdb copy is limited to in-frame clones, with some not included. The sample carries almost 40,000 clones, about 89% recorded once. This specimen was CD4+ T cells from peripheral blood mononuclear cells, taken in the third trimester of pregnancy. The receptors were sampled from a female donor in good health, enrolled as a control in a pregnancy study.

The CDR3 nucleotides read TGTGCCAGCAGCCCCCATGAGACAGGGGGGTTTGGCTACACCTTC. This translates into CASSPHETGGFGYTF. The chain recombines TRBV5-5 with TRBJ1-2; 9 bases are shared with TRBD1. Germline CDR1 SGHKS, CDR2 YYEKEE (reference sequence). The CDR3 runs 15 residues. V lost 4 bases, J lost 7 bases, and 11 bases stayed unmatched.

The genes are TRBV18 and TRBJ1-1, with D hard to call. CDR3 length: 13 amino acids. V was shortened by 3 bases and J by 1 base, with 6 bases between the two germline ends. Germline lookup yields CDR1 KGHSH and CDR2 LQKENI. The CDR3 DNA is TGTGCCAGCTCACCTTCAGAGAACACTGAAGCTTTCTTT. Amino acids: CASSPSENTEAFF.